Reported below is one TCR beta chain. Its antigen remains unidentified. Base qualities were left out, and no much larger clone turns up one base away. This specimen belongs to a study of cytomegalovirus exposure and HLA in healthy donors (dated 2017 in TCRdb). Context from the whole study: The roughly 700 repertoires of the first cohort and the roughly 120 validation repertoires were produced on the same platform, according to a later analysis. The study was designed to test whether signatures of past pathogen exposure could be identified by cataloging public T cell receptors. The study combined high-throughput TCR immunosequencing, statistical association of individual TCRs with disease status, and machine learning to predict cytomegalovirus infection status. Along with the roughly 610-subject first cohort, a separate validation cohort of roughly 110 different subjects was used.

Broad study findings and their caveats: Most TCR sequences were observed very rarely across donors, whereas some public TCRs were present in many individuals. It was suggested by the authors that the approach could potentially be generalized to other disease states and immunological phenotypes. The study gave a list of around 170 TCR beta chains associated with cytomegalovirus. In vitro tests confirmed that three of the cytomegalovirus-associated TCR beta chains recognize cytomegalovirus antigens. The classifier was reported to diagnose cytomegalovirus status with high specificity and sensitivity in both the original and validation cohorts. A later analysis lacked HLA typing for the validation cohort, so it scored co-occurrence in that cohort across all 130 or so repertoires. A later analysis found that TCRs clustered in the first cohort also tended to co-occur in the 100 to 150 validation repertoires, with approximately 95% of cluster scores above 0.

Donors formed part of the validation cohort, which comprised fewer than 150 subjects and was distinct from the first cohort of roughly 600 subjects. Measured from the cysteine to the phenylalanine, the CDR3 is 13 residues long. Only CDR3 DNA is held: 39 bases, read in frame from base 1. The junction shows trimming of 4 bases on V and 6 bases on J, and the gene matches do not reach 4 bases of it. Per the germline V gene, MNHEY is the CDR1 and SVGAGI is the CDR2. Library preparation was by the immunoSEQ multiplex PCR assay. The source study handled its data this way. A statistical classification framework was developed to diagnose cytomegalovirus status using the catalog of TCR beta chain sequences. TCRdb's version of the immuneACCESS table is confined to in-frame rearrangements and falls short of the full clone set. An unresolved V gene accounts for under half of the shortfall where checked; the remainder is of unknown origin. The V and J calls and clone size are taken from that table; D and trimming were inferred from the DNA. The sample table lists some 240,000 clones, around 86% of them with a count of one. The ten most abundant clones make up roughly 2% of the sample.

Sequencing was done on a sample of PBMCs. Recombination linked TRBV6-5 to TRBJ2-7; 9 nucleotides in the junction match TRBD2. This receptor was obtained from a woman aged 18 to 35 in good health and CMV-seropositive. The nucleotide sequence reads TGTGCCAGCAGTTCTAGCGGGACGGGCGAGCAGTACTTC. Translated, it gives CASSSSGTGEQYF.